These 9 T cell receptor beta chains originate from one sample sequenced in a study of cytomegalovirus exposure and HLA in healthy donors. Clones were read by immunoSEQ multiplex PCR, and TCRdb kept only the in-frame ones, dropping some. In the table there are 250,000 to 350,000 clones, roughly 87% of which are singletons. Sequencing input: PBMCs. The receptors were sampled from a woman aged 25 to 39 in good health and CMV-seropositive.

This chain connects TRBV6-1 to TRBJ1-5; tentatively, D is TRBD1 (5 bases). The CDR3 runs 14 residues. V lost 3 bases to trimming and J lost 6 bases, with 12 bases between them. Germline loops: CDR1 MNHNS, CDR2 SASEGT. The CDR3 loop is CASSDRAQGQPQHF. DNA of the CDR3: TGTGCCAGCAGTGACAGGGCGCAGGGTCAGCCCCAGCATTTT.

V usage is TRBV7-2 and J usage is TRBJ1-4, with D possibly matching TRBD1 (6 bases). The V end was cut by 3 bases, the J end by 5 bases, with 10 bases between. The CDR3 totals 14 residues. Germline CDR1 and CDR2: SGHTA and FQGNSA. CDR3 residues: CASSLGAPNEKLFF. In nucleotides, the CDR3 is TGTGCCAGCAGCTTGGGGGCTCCAAATGAAAAACTGTTTTTT. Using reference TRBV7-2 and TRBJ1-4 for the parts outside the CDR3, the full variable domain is GAGVSQSPSNKVTEKGKDVELRCDPISGHTALYWYRQSLGQGLEFLIYFQGNSAPDKSGLPSDRFSAERTGGSVSTLTIQRTQQEDSAVYLCASSLGAPNEKLFFGSGTQLSVL.

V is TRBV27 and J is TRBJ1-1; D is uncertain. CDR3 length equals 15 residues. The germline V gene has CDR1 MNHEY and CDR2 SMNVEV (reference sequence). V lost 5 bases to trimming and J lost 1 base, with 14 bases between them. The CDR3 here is CASSMTYGPNTEAFF. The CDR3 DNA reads TGTGCCAGCAGTATGACCTACGGGCCGAACACTGAAGCTTTCTTT.

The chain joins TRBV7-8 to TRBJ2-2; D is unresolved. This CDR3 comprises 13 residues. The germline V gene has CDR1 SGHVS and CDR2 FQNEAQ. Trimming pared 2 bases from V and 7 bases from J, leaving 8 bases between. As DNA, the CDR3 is TGTGCCAGCAGCTTACTAGGGCTCGGGGAGCTGTTTTTT. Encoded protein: CASSLLGLGELFF.

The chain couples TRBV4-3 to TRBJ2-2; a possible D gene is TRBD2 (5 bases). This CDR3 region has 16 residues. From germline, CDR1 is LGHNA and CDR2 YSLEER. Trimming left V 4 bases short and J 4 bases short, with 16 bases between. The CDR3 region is CASSPGPGIGTGELFF. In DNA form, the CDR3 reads TGCGCCAGCAGCCCTGGCCCCGGGATCGGCACCGGGGAGCTGTTTTTT.

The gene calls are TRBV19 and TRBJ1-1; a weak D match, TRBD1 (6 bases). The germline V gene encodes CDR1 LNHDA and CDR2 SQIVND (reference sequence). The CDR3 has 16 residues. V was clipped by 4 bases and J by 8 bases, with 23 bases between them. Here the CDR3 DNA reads TGTGCCAGTAGTACCCCAAACTCACAGGGTATCCACGAAGCTTTCTTT. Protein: CASSTPNSQGIHEAFF.

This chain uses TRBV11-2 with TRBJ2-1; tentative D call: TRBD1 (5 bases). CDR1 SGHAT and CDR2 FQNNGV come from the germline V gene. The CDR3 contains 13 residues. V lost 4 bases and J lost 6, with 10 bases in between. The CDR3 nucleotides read TGTGCCAGCAGCTACATTGGGGCCAATGAGCAGTTCTTC. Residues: CASSYIGANEQFF.

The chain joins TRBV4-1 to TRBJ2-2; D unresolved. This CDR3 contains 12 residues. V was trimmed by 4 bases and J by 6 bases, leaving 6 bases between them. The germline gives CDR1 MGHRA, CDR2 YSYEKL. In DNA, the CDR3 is TGCGCCAGCAGCCCAACCTCCGGGGAGCTGTTTTTT. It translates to CASSPTSGELFF.

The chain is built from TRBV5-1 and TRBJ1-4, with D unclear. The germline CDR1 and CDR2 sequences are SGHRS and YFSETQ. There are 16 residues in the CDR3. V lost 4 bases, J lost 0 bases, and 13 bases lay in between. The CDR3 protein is CASSRVGLATNEKLFF. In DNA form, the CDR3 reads TGCGCCAGCAGCAGAGTAGGGCTTGCAACTAATGAAAAACTGTTTTTT.